One and the same sample provided the 7 T cell receptor beta chains below, sequenced in a study of somatic mutations in cytotoxic T cells in rheumatoid arthritis. TCRdb's copy holds only in-frame clones and misses some; the assay was immunoSEQ multiplex PCR. The table lists more than 15,000 clones, around 70% of them singletons. Sequenced material: CD8+ T cells sorted from blood. Receptor source: a man aged 60 to 75 in good health.

This clone appeared once. Since no conserved phenylalanine or tryptophan closes the CDR3, a read error is the likely cause. The limits of the CDR3 on the DNA are not certain, so only TCRdb's listed CDR3 is given. The chain is built from TRBV13 and TRBJ2-7; the table's D call, TRBD2, was not checked against the DNA. Both ends counted, the CDR3 spans 13 residues. Germline V gene data show CDR1 as PRHDT and CDR2 as FYEKMQ (reference sequence). This CDR3 reads CASSTGLAGDPTI.

This clone is labeled medium-sized (0.01 to 0.1%). The chain joins TRBV29-1 to TRBJ1-2; 9 bases match TRBD1. Germline values: CDR1 SQVTM, CDR2 ANQGSEA. The CDR3 length is 15 residues. Unmatched junction bases numbered 9, after V lost 2 bases and J lost 5 bases. The CDR3 reads CSVESDRGYAYGYTF. The CDR3 DNA reads TGCAGCGTTGAATCTGACAGGGGGTATGCGTATGGCTACACCTTC.

This chain links TRBV14 with TRBJ2-2; TRBD2 is a possible D gene (5 bases). The CDR3 is 17 residues long. Trimming took 4 bases from V and 0 from J, leaving 15 bases between them. Per the germline V gene, CDR1 is SGHDN and CDR2 is FVKESK. The chain's CDR3 is CASSPEFTLANTGELFF. The CDR3 DNA is TGTGCCAGCAGCCCCGAATTCACACTAGCGAACACCGGGGAGCTGTTTTTT.

This clone was seen more than once but under ten times. The CDR3 nucleotides read TGTGCCAGCAGTCCGGGTGGTACCACTGAAGCTTTCTTT. This sequence encodes CASSPGGTTEAFF. The chain recombines TRBV6-5 with TRBJ1-1; D is uncertain. The CDR3 has 13 amino acids. The V end lost 5 bases, the J end lost 4 bases, and 11 bases lay between the germline ends. The germline V gene has CDR1 MNHEY and CDR2 SVGAGI.

The chain carries TRBV19 and TRBJ2-7; 9 bases are shared with TRBD2. The germline V gene has CDR1 LNHDA and CDR2 SQIVND (reference sequence). CDR3 length equals 13 residues. The J segment lost 4 bases and the V segment lost 3 bases, leaving 1 base of the junction unmatched. CDR3 residues: CASSMTSGYEQYF. As DNA, the CDR3 is TGTGCCAGTAGTATGACTAGCGGATACGAGCAGTACTTC.

The J gene is TRBJ2-1, the V gene TRBV5-4, with TRBD1 matching 9 bases. Looked up from germline, CDR1 is SGHNT and CDR2 is YYREEE (reference sequence). J gave up 7 bases and V 3 bases, and 11 bases lay outside the gene matches. The CDR3 covers 16 residues. The CDR3 spells CASSSLSGTGSNEQFF. The CDR3 nucleotides read TGTGCCAGCAGCTCCTTATCCGGGACAGGGAGTAATGAGCAGTTCTTC.

V is TRBV18 and J is TRBJ2-3; 7 bases agree with TRBD1. Germline CDR1 KGHSH, CDR2 LQKENI. This CDR3 comprises 17 residues. Trimming removed 3 bases from V and 2 bases from J; junction bases left unmatched: 11. The CDR3 DNA sequence: TGTGCCAGCTCACCCTATCTGGGCAGGGGGACCACAGATACGCAGTATTTT. This encodes CASSPYLGRGTTDTQYF.